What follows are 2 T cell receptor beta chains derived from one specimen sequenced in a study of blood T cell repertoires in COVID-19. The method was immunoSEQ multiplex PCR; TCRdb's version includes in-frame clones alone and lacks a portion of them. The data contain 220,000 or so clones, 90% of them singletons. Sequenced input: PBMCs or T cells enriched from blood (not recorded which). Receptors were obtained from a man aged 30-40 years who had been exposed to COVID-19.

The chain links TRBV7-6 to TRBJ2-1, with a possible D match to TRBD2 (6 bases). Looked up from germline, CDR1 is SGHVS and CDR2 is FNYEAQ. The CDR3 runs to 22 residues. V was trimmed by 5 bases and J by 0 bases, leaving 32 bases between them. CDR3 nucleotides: TGTGCCAGCAGCCCCGGGTGGGACGAGACTAGACCATTCACGAGCTCCTACAATGAGCAGTTCTTC. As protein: CASSPGWDETRPFTSSYNEQFF.

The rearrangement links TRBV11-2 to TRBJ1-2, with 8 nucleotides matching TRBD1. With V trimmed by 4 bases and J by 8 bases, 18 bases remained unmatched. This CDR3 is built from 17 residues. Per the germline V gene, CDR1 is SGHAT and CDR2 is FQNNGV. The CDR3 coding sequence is TGTGCCAGCAGCTCAGGGGTCGGGACAGGATTTGCCCACGGCTACACCTTC. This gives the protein CASSSGVGTGFAHGYTF.